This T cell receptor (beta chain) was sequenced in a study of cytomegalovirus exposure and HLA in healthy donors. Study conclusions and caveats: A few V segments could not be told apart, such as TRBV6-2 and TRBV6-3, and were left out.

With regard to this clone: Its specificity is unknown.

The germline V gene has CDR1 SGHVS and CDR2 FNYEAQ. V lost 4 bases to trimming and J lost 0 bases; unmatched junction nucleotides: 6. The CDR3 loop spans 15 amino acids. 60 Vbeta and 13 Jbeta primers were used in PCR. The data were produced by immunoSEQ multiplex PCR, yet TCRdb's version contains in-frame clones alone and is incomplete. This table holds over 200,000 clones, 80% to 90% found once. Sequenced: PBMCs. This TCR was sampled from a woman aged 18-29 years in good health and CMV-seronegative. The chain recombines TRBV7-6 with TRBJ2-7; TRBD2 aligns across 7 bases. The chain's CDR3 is CASSSIAGPSYEQYF. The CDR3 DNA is TGTGCCAGCAGCTCGATAGCGGGTCCCTCCTACGAGCAGTACTTC.